This T cell receptor beta chain was captured by sequencing in a study of CD8 T cells in Susac syndrome. The authors reverse transcribed 0.5 to 1 ug RNA with random hexamers. A multiplex approach, immunoSEQ multiplex PCR, amplified TCR beta CDR3 across 54 Vbeta and 13 Jbeta. From the immunoSEQ multiplex PCR reads, TCRdb called clonotypes with MiXCR, one entry per CDR3 protein. Here the sample spans about 250,000 distinct CDR3 sequences, around 95% being singletons. V lost 1 base to trimming and J lost 5 bases, with 8 bases between them. Germline CDR1 is DFQATT and CDR2 is SNEGSKA (reference sequence). The CDR3 is 12 amino acids. The authors carried out high-throughput sequencing of TCR beta. They applied it to CD8+ and CD4+ T cells obtained from blood. The multiple sclerosis controls, all treatment-naive patients, had relapsing-remitting disease that was stable or active. It was negative isolation that provided the CD8+ and CD4+ T cells, whereas TEMRA cells were enriched by FACS.

This sequence was found in a human donor with multiple sclerosis. This chain joins TRBV20-1 and TRBJ2-5, with unresolved D. The sequencing sample was made of CD4+ T cells from PBMCs. The CDR3 DNA sequence: TGCAGTGCTAGAGTAGCCCCGGAGACCCAGTACTTC. This sequence encodes CSARVAPETQYF.